This TCR beta chain was recovered during a study of T cells in Graves' hyperthyroidism and ophthalmopathy. Amplification of TCR beta CDR3 regions used RNA as the template. The HTBI primer set drove a first-round RT-PCR of the TCR CDR3. From the multiplex PCR reads, TCRdb called clonotypes with MiXCR, one entry per CDR3 protein. This sample has a few hundred thousand distinct CDR3 sequences; more than 15% occur once, and the top ten carry less than 9.5%. CDR3 length: 13 residues. The J segment lost 3 bases and the V segment lost 7 bases, leaving 6 bases of the junction unmatched. The germline gives CDR1 SGHTA, CDR2 FQGNSA. Diagnoses used clinical symptoms, serum thyroxine and TRAb, thyroid ultrasound and orbital computed tomography.

The source material was blood. This receptor was identified in a woman aged 25 to 39 with Graves' hyperthyroidism. The V and J genes are TRBV7-2 and TRBJ2-7; 7 bases line up with TRBD2. The CDR3 loop is CASIPGGGYEQYF. The CDR3 DNA follows: TGTGCCAGCATCCCGGGGGGTGGCTACGAGCAGTACTTC.